This TCR beta chain was recorded in a study of breast tumors, draining lymph nodes, adjacent tissues. Study findings and constraints: Most tumor T cells seemingly derive from lymph node, then expand in tumor. Tumors had less TCR diversity than lymph nodes, more than nontumor tissue. Compared with basal-like, luminal-like tumors shared significantly more repertoire with nontumor tissue.

Each CDR3 protein is one row after TCRdb ran MiXCR on the multiplex PCR reads. The data show 150,000 to 200,000 distinct CDR3 sequences, approximately 31% seen once. The CDR3 has 14 residues. Germline CDR1 MNHEY, CDR2 SVGAGI. V lost 6 bases and J 5 bases, leaving 16 bases between the germline ends. Breast cancer patients provided tissue from their axillary draining lymph nodes. This clonotype appeared many times. Its matching antigen is unknown. The chain has TRBV6-5 and TRBJ2-5, with D possibly called TRBD1 or TRBD2 (5 bases each). The receptor's source is a female donor with breast cancer. Some clones in this sample may be carry-over from other donors' samples. Sequencing was done on a sample of axillary lymph node tissue. The CDR3 nucleotides are TGTGCCAGCAGACTGGGACGGACTCTGGAGACCCAGTACTTC. Translating it yields CASRLGRTLETQYF.